Below are 2 T cell receptor beta chains sequenced from a single sample in a study of OX40 agonist ivuxolimab in advanced cancers. The protocol was immunoSEQ multiplex PCR, while the TCRdb copy is restricted to in-frame clones and leaves out a portion. The sample carries approximately 69,000 clones, roughly 80% recorded once. The specimen comprised CD4+ or CD8+ T cells sorted from blood, sampled in a trial of the OX40 agonist ivuxolimab. Receptors originate from an adult with an advanced solid tumor such as melanoma, head and neck, liver or kidney cancer.

The CDR3 DNA follows: TGTGCCAGCAGTACCGGGACAGGGGTATGGAATGAGCAGTTCTTC. This codes for CASSTGTGVWNEQFF. The V call is TRBV6-5, the J call TRBJ2-1; 10 positions agree with TRBD1. Germline lookup yields CDR1 MNHEY and CDR2 SVGAGI. With V trimmed by 5 bases and J by 7 bases, 8 bases remained unmatched. The CDR3 consists of 15 residues.

The chain employs TRBV5-1 and TRBJ1-3; D is unclear. Trimming took off 4 bases at V and 7 bases at J, with 12 bases between the two ends. The V gene's germline CDR1 is SGHRS and CDR2 YFSETQ. This CDR3 spans 13 amino acids. The CDR3 coding sequence is TGCGCCAGCAGCCCCCGGAGGCGTAACACCATATATTTT. Residues: CASSPRRRNTIYF.